This TCR beta chain was documented in a study of blood T cell repertoires in COVID-19. Study-level information: Specimens from acute and convalescent COVID-19 originated in the United States, Italy and Spain. T cells, B-cell-depleted T cells, or PBMCs provided the cDNA or gDNA that served as material.

V dropped 0 bases and J dropped 3; count of bases not matched to a gene: 7. The CDR3 consists of 15 residues. CDR1 and CDR2 (germline): GTSNPN, SVGIG (reference sequence). Under the authors' procedure: Reference gene primer amplification yielded estimated nucleated cell counts. The repertoire was sequenced with immunoSEQ multiplex PCR; TCRdb's copy has only in-frame clones and lacks some. The V and J calls and clone size were taken over from that table, and D and trimming were inferred from the DNA. The sample holds some 78,000 clones, 70% to 90% seen once. The sequencing input was peripheral blood. This clonotype was obtained from a man between 65 and 80 years old with active or convalescent COVID-19. The rearrangement joins TRBV30 to TRBJ1-1; 7 nucleotides agree with TRBD1. The CDR3 protein is CAWSVSGRGDTEAFF. The CDR3 nucleotides read TGTGCCTGGAGTGTGAGCGGCAGGGGGGACACTGAAGCTTTCTTT. Full variable domain (outside the CDR3, taken from reference TRBV30 and TRBJ1-1): SQTIHQWPATLVQPVGSPLSLECTVEGTSNPNLYWYRQAAGRGLQLLFYSVGIGQISSEVPQNLSASRPQDRQFILSSKKLLLSDSGFYLCAWSVSGRGDTEAFFGQGTRLTVV.